The present T cell receptor (beta chain) was sequenced within a study of cytomegalovirus exposure and HLA in healthy donors. Study findings and constraints: The majority of TCR sequences were rare, yet some public TCRs appeared in many donors.

Primers included in the PCR were 60 Vbeta and 13 Jbeta primers. Produced via immunoSEQ multiplex PCR; TCRdb's table is partial and in-frame only. The table shows roughly 180,000 clones, with 80% occurring only once. On this clone: Antigen: not known.

The germline V gene encodes CDR1 MNHNS and CDR2 SASEGT. V gave up 5 bases and J gave up 3 bases, with 13 bases separating them. CDR3 size: 15 residues. This cohort consisted of healthy bone marrow donors. Sample: PBMCs. The receptor comes from a man in his thirties or forties in good health and CMV-seronegative. The rearrangement links TRBV6-1 to TRBJ1-4, with D possibly matching TRBD1 (6 bases). CDR3 sequence reads: CASSPYDRSNEKLFF. The CDR3 DNA sequence: TGTGCCAGCAGTCCTTACGACAGGTCTAATGAAAAACTGTTTTTT.